Listed here is a single TCR beta chain. Its specificity is not known. The data belong to a study of regulatory T cells in long-lasting Graves disease. Study-wide points: It was in persistent disease that TRBV28, TRBJ1-2 and TRBJ2-5 were favored.

iRepertoire HTBI primers and Arm-PCR of CDR3 regions built TCR beta libraries. A single record per CDR3 protein comes from TCRdb applying MiXCR to the multiplex PCR reads. The repertoire has 240,000 or so distinct CDR3 sequences, about 19% of them found once; the top ten carry 11% to 15%. The sample's time point: newly diagnosed GD, antithyroid drugs for less than 3 months. Isolated PBMC RNA provided the starting material for the TCR library. CDR1 and CDR2 from the germline V gene are SNHLY and FYNNEI. V was pared by 7 bases and J by 1 base, with 10 bases between. The CDR3 is made up of 13 amino acids.

The rearrangement uses TRBV2 and TRBJ1-1; no reliable D call. The source material was peripheral blood mononuclear cells (PBMCs), sampled at new diagnosis, from a patient treated with antithyroid drugs. This TCR came from a female donor with Graves disease. CDR3 sequence (DNA): TGTGCCAGCACCCTAATAGAGAACACTGAAGCTTTCTTT. This sequence encodes CASTLIENTEAFF.